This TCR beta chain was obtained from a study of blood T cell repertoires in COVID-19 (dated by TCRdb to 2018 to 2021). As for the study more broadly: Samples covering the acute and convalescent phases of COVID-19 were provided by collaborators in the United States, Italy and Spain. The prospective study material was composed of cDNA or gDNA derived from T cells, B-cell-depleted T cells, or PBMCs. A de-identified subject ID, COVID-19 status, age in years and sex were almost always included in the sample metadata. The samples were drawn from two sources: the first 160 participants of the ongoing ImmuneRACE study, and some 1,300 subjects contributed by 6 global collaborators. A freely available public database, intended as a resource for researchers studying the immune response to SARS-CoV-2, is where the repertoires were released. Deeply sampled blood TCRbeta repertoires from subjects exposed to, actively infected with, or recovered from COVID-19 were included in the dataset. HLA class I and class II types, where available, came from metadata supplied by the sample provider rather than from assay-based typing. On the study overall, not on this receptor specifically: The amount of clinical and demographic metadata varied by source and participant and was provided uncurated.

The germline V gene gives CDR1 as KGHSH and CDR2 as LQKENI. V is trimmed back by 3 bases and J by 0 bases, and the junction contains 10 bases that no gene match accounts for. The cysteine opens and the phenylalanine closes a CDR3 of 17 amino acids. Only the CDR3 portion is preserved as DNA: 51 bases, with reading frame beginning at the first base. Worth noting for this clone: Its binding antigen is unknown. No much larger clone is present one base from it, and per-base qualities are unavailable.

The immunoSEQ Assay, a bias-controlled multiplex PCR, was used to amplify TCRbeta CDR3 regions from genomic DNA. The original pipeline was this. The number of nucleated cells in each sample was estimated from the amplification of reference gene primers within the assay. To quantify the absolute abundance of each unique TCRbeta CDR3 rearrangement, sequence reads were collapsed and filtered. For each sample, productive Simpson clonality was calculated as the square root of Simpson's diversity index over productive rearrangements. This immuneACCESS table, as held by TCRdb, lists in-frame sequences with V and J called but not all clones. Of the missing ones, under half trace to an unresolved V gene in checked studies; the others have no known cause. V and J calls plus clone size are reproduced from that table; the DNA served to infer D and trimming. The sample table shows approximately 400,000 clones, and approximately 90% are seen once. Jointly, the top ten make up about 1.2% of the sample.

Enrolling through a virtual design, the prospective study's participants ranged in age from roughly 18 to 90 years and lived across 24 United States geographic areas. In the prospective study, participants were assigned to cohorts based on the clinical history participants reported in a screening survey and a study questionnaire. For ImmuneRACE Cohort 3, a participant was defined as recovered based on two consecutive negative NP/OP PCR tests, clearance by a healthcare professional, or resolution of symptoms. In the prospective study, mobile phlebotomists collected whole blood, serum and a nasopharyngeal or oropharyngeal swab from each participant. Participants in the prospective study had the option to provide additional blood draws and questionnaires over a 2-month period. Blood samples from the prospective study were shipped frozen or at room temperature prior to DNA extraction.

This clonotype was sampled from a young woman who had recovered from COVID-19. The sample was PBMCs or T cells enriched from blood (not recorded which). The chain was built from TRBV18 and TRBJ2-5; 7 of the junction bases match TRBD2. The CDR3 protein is CASSPNQGLQYQETQYF. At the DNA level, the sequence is TGTGCCAGCTCACCGAATCAGGGACTACAGTACCAAGAGACCCAGTACTTC.